This passage covers 5 T cell receptor beta chains from one sample sequenced in a study of blood T cell repertoires in COVID-19. TCRdb's table, derived via immunoSEQ multiplex PCR, lists solely in-frame clones and lacks some. The data show about 11,000 clones, almost 90% seen once. Sample: peripheral blood. These receptors all stem from a human donor in a cohort sampled during active COVID-19.

This clone was recorded only once. The chain recombines TRBV7-9 with TRBJ2-7; D is undetermined. The CDR3 is 12 amino acids. Trimming removed 5 bases at V and 2 bases at J, with 7 bases between. Germline CDR1 and CDR2: SEHNR and FQNEAQ (reference sequence). This CDR3 is CASSRVAYEQYF. For the CDR3, the DNA is TGTGCCAGCAGCCGGGTTGCCTACGAGCAGTACTTC.

The CDR3, as DNA: TGCGCCAGCAGCCAATACTATAACGGACAGGGAGCGGATACGCAGTATTTT. It encodes CASSQYYNGQGADTQYF. The chain joins TRBV5-1 to TRBJ2-3, with TRBD1 identical over 8 bases. CDR1 is SGHRS and CDR2 is YFSETQ in the germline V gene. This CDR3 comprises 17 residues. Unmatched junction bases numbered 16, after V lost 4 bases and J lost 6 bases.

This chain connects TRBV30 to TRBJ2-5; D call uncertain. This CDR3 is built from 13 residues. CDR1 and CDR2 from the germline V gene are GTSNPN and SVGIG (reference sequence). V was clipped by 1 base and J by 6 bases, with 12 bases between them. CDR3 region: CAWSALSSQTQYF. In DNA form, the CDR3 reads TGTGCCTGGAGTGCCCTGAGCTCACAGACCCAGTACTTC.

This chain links TRBV5-5 with TRBJ1-2; TRBD1 matches at 7 bases. The CDR3 is 15 residues long. Germline lookup yields CDR1 SGHKS and CDR2 YYEKEE (reference sequence). V was clipped by 6 bases and J by 5 bases; unmatched bases: 13. CDR3 in DNA: TGTGCCAGCATGCCCGGGACAGCTTTAGGATATGGCTACACCTTC. Translation: CASMPGTALGYGYTF. Based on the CDR3 plus reference TRBV5-5 and TRBJ1-2, the full variable domain is DAGVTQSPTHLIKTRGQQVTLRCSPISGHKSVSWYQQVLGQGPQFIFQYYEKEERGRGNFPDRFSARQFPNYSSELNVNALLLGDSALYLCASMPGTALGYGYTFGSGTRLTVV.

The chain joins TRBV12-3 or TRBV12-4 to TRBJ2-2, with a weak D call TRBD1 (6 bases). The CDR3 is made up of 13 amino acids. Trimming pared 8 bases from V and 7 bases from J, leaving 14 bases between. The CDR3 here is CASAQGRIGELFF. CDR3 sequence (DNA): TGTGCCAGCGCGCAGGGGCGGATCGGGGAGCTGTTTTTT.